This T cell receptor beta chain emerged from a study of cytomegalovirus exposure and HLA in healthy donors (TCRdb year 2017). With respect to the entire study: An earlier analysis of some 620 of the donors reported 276 Gb of sequence data and around 110 million unique TCR beta sequences obtained from about 200 million T cells. An early release covering some 640 HLA-typed donors comprised about 320 gigabases of sequencing data and 85 million to 100 million unique TCR sequences. Among the approximately 430 genotyped donors, about 85% belonged to the genetic ancestry cluster associated with self-reported Caucasian donors. The study aimed to test whether cataloging public T cell receptors could reveal signatures of past pathogen exposure. The study used immunosequencing to profile the T cell repertoires of approximately 690 subjects and linked those repertoires to cytomegalovirus serostatus. A separate validation cohort of roughly 120 different subjects was used in addition to the roughly 720-subject first cohort. High-throughput TCR immunosequencing, statistical association of individual TCRs with disease status, and machine learning were combined to predict cytomegalovirus infection status. In a later analysis, previously published TCR beta repertoires from hundreds of donors were re-analyzed and high-resolution HLA genotyping was added so that TCR occurrence patterns could be studied. Rather than drawing on any new phenotypic data, the later analysis identified candidate immune exposures from TCR beta sequences and the way those sequences occurred across donors. To decide whether each TCR beta V gene segment behaved as functional or pseudogenic, an earlier analysis of 587 of the donors relied on high-throughput TCR beta sequencing. Alongside the repertoire data, information on donor age, sex, ethnicity and CMV serostatus was compiled. A later genetic analysis took genome-wide SNP genotypes for about 65% of the 666 donors and used that subset as a discovery cohort. All discovery cohort repertoires had been generated on a single sequencing platform. HLA typing included class I and class II loci at four-digit resolution. The number of typed donors differed by locus: 629-630 for A, B, C, DRB1 and DQB1; 500 to 550 for DQA1; 606 for DPA1; and about 450 for DPB1. Four to six DR-DQ haplotypes were handled as single units for association and clustering, since linkage in the cohort was strong. Among a few hundred genotyped donors of the cohort, an average of roughly 240,000 unique TCR beta nucleotide sequences were sequenced per donor, roughly 20% of them non-productive. Summary of the overall study and its limitations: Compared with equally common non-associated chains, HLA-associated TCR beta chains in a later analysis were more clonally expanded and had lower generation probabilities. A later analysis found that TCR association rates varied across HLA loci, with DRB1 alleles showing the most associated TCRs and HLA-C alleles the fewest. Because counts were too low, seventeen rarely observed V segments, including chromosome 9 orphons, were excluded from the earlier analysis of fewer than 650 of the donors. Assigning TCR associations to individual alleles was difficult when HLA alleles, especially DR and DQ, strongly co-occurred. The cohort was sequenced for TCR beta chains only, and without alpha or paired-chain data the features that could be detected were limited. In the study, around 150 TCR beta chains were listed as associated with cytomegalovirus. The classifier was reported to diagnose cytomegalovirus status with high specificity and sensitivity in both the original cohort and the validation cohort. The only immune exposure information available for the cohort was CMV serostatus. A further reported finding was that TCR beta sequences accurately predicted the HLA-A and HLA-B alleles for most subjects in the first cohort. Across donors, most TCR sequences were observed very rarely, whereas some public TCRs were present in many individuals. In a later analysis, about 17,000 TCR beta sequences were associated with specific HLA alleles at a false discovery rate of 0.05. According to a later analysis, most CMV-associated TCR beta chains appeared to be HLA-restricted, and the HLA associations seemed to be driven largely by CMV exposure. An earlier analysis of approximately 540 of the donors showed that most TCR beta V segments appeared in productive rearrangements either about 90% or about 30% of the time, which broadly matched IMGT annotations. Because some donors lacked HLA typing at each locus, the association tests relied only on the typed subset. V-gene and J-gene trimming of TCR beta chains was associated with a missense DCLRE1C variant in a later genetic analysis, and the association was replicated in an independent cohort. Sequencing depth was assumed to be roughly uniform across donors in the presence/absence analyses, though that assumption may not hold. According to a later genetic analysis, donors in an Asian-associated ancestry cluster had fewer N-insertions in productive TCRs than the roughly 670-donor mean. The sequencing pipeline was judged likely to have produced a cluster of highly shared sequence variants as a technical artifact. A later analysis reported that several top co-occurrence clusters appeared linked to parvovirus B19, influenza, CMV and Epstein-Barr virus. Correlated functional status among segregating V segments might be attributable to linkage disequilibrium, but an unknown experimental factor could not be ruled out. A few of the identified cytomegalovirus-associated TCR beta chains were confirmed in vitro to be specific for cytomegalovirus antigens. The authors suggested that the approach could potentially be generalized to other disease states and immunological phenotypes.

The library was produced with the immunoSEQ multiplex PCR assay. For the multiplex PCR, a mixture combining 60 forward primers for TCR Vbeta segments and 13 reverse primers for TCR Jbeta segments was used. The CDR3 region of rearranged TCR beta genes was amplified from genomic DNA by a multiplex PCR assay. The Illumina HiSeq System was used to sequence the amplified TCR beta libraries as 87-base-pair reads. In the authors' own workflow: A later analysis tallied around 82 million unique TCR beta chains across the 600 to 700 repertoires, and approximately 12 million of those chains were shared by two or more donors. Raw reads were error-corrected and collapsed into unique sequences with a nearest-neighbor algorithm that merged closely related sequences to remove PCR and sequencing errors. Alignment of CDR3 sequences to IMGT reference sequences was used to assign V, D and J gene segments. Each retained sequence needed at least a six-nucleotide match to both a V gene segment and a J gene segment. A rearrangement was called productive if the CDR3 had no stop codons and remained in frame with V and J, and every other rearrangement was called non-productive. CDR3 was defined by IMGT convention, running from the second conserved V-encoded cysteine to the conserved J-encoded phenylalanine. Sequences without an unambiguous match to a single V gene segment were excluded from the earlier analysis of over 500 of the donors. In an earlier analysis of approximately 610 of the donors, V segments were called functional above 56.7% productive rearrangements and were called segregating when the between-donor standard deviation exceeded 5%. A statistical classification framework was built for diagnosing cytomegalovirus status from the catalog of TCR beta chain sequences. In a later analysis, V and J genes were assigned by comparing TCR nucleotide sequences against IMGT/GENE-DB human TR gene sequences. Using the TCRdist pipeline, a later analysis assigned CDR3 sequences along with most-parsimonious VDJ recombination scenarios. A later analysis defined each TCR beta chain by its CDR3 amino acid sequence plus V-gene family, and excluded reads lacking a unique V-gene family. As a way to deal with suspected cross-contamination and a sequencing artifact, a later analysis dropped 592 nucleotide sequences that were highly shared and had low generation probability. In a later analysis, a clonal expansion index for each public chain was calculated from normalized within-repertoire ranks of inferred template counts. In a later analysis, generation probabilities were computed with a VDJ recombination model fitted to out-of-frame rearrangements, and the resulting probabilities were checked against IGoR. A later analysis scored TCR-TCR, TCR-HLA and TCR-CMV co-occurrence with hypergeometric tests, applying a repertoire-size bias correction to TCR pairs. False discovery rates were estimated in a later analysis by permuting HLA or CMV assignments 20 times. In a later analysis, co-occurring TCRs were grouped with DBSCAN, and TCRdist sequence similarity was added when clustering was performed within HLA-allele-positive subsets. For co-occurrence clustering, repertoires with fewer than 30,000 or more than 120,000 public chains were excluded, along with five repertoires with anomalous nucleotide sharing. TCRdb stores this immuneACCESS table with in-frame sequences only. Part of the clones is absent; in the studies checked, under half of the shortfall reflects unresolved V genes, and no reason is known for the rest. V and J calls and clone size come straight from that table; D and trimming were deduced from the DNA. Present in this sample are approximately 110,000 clones, over 60% of which were seen just once. The top ten clonotypes cover 4% to 5.5% of the sample.

The cohort consisted of fewer than 700 healthy bone marrow donors. Cohort members were all nominally healthy when sampled, although unrecorded immune exposures were likely present. The donor tested CMV seropositive and was one of the 289 seropositive cohort members. A peripheral blood sample was collected from each donor, and TCR beta sequencing was performed on peripheral blood mononuclear cells. The Qiagen DNeasy Blood Extraction Kit was used to extract genomic DNA from the blood cell samples. On this clone: This receptor's antigen is unknown. There are no base qualities to consult, and no much larger clone falls within one base.

What was sequenced was PBMCs. The receptor was isolated from a man aged 55 to 70 in good health and CMV-seropositive.

The CDR3 corresponds to CASKRRAGEKTQYF. In nucleotide form, the sequence is TGTGCCAGCAAAAGAAGAGCGGGGGAGAAGACCCAGTACTTC. The sequence is built from TRBV6-8 and TRBJ2-5; 8 bases in between match TRBD2. At the junction V is shortened by 7 bases and J by 6 bases; bases outside the gene matches: 10. The germline V gene gives CDR1 as MNHGY and CDR2 as SAAAGT. The CDR3, cysteine through phenylalanine, is 14 amino acids long. Solely the CDR3 DNA is kept, with 42 bases framed from the first base.